Sequencing of this T cell receptor beta chain was carried out in a study of T cells in Graves' hyperthyroidism and ophthalmopathy (dated 2019 in TCRdb). For the study in its entirety: Peripheral blood samples were taken at initial diagnosis, before any treatment was given. Prospective prediction of ophthalmopathy was tested in an independent validation cohort of some 19 hyperthyroidism patients and 15 to 17 patients who later progressed to ophthalmopathy. A discovery cohort of around 100 patients, 43 with Graves' ophthalmopathy and approximately 57 with stable Graves' hyperthyroidism, was used to find distinguishing TCR V-J signatures. Once sampling was done, hyperthyroidism patients were given methimazole at a starting dose of 30 mg daily, whereas ophthalmopathy patients were given high-dose intravenous methylprednisolone. The 85 to 100 discovery patients were randomly split 7:3 into training and test sets. The paper describes TCR Vbeta CDR3 sequencing of around 130 peripheral blood samples, made up of under 50 ophthalmopathy patients, roughly 80 hyperthyroidism patients and about 17 progressor patients. In addition, the study compared T-cell repertoires in thyroid tissue and in blood from about 6 Graves' hyperthyroidism patients. Overall results and qualifications from the work: Sample size was not statistically predetermined, and blinding of investigators to group allocation was not performed. In validation, the model predicted progression to ophthalmopathy a median of around six months before onset, with approximately 71% sensitivity and roughly 79% specificity. In cross-validation, a model built on a 13 V-J signature told ophthalmopathy apart from stable hyperthyroidism with over 85% sensitivity and roughly 83% specificity, and in testing the same model reached 80%/75%. Blood samples also contained most of the expanded thyroid clonotypes (frequency above 0.001), which suggests that blood repertoires may reflect thyroid immune responses.

The germline V and J ends show losses of 7 bases and 9 bases respectively, and no gene match explains 10 bases of the junction. Per the germline V gene, SGHDN is the CDR1 and FVKESK is the CDR2. Spanning cysteine to phenylalanine, the CDR3 consists of 15 amino acids. Left in the record is the CDR3 DNA by itself, 45 bases read in frame from the first base. Stable Graves' hyperthyroidism was defined as the absence of progression to ophthalmopathy over 18 months of follow-up. Hyperthyroidism patients were newly diagnosed, had a disease duration of under 2 months, and were aged 18 to 65 years. The study excluded patients with uncontrolled infections, other autoimmune diseases, pregnancy or lactation. Diagnoses were based on clinical symptoms, serum thyroxine and TRAb, thyroid ultrasound and orbital computed tomography. PBMCs were separated from roughly 10 ml of fresh peripheral blood using Ficoll-Paque density gradient centrifugation. Total RNA was extracted using Trizol reagent, and RNA quality was assessed on an Agilent 2100 Bioanalyzer.

This clonotype was detected many times. Its recognized antigen is unknown. Base-call qualities are not available, and no considerably larger clone is one nucleotide away. The TCR beta CDR3 regions were amplified from the RNA transcripts. The TCR CDR3 was subjected to a first round of RT-PCR using the HTBI primer set and the Qiagen OneStep RT-PCR kit. Libraries were constructed in a second round of multiplex PCR, after which size selection and purification were carried out. Libraries were sequenced paired-end with 100 bp reads on an Illumina HiSeq2000. The study's processing was this. SOAPnuke was used to process the raw data, removing reads that contained adapters or uncalled bases, had a mean Phred below 15, or lacked an exact match to the constant primer or identifier. High-quality paired reads were merged with COPE v1.2.5, and unique nucleotide sequences were defined as clonotypes. MiTCR v1.1 was used to align clonotypes to the IMGT TRBV, TRBD and TRBJ reference segments. Only V-J combinations with frequency above 0.0001, covering 98% to 99.2% of repertoires, were analysed. The TCS score was defined as the ratio of F50 (clonal expansion) to E x V (chaos), calculated using BLOSUM62-based TCRdist between CDR3 peptides within each V-J. Welch's t-statistics and random forest reduced 514 V-J features to 10 to 15, which were used in a naive Bayes classifier (R e1071). TCRdb ran its own pipeline on the public reads, namely fastp trimming at Q25 and MiXCR clone calling, and kept in-frame beta chains. Here each entry gathers all rows of one CDR3 protein and keeps the most common genes and DNA. The V and J calls shown here were made by TCRdb, not taken from the authors' results. This sample gives around 690,000 distinct CDR3 sequences in total; 15% to 20% of them show up just once. The top ten constitute around a sixth of the sample.

Sequencing used blood. This receptor was taken from a man aged 45 to 65 with Graves' hyperthyroidism. The chain is assembled from TRBV14 and TRBJ1-6; 9 bases in the middle match TRBD1. CDR3 region: CASKNTGGAGSPLHF. The DNA sequence reads TGTGCCAGCAAGAATACAGGGGGCGCGGGTTCACCCCTCCACTTT. Extended through the reference TRBV14 and TRBJ1-6 proteins, this CDR3 yields the full variable domain: EAGVTQFPSHSVIEKGQTVTLRCDPISGHDNLYWYRRVMGKEIKFLLHFVKESKQDESGMPNNRFLAERTGGTYSTLKVQPAELEDSGVYFCASKNTGGAGSPLHFGNGTRLTVT.